This T cell receptor (beta chain) was found in a study of blood T cell repertoires in COVID-19. Study-level information: Some COVID-19 samples were acute and others convalescent; all came from the United States, Italy and Spain. T cells, B-cell-depleted T cells, or PBMCs provided the cDNA or gDNA that served as material.

In the original workflow: Amplifying reference gene primers gave estimates of nucleated cell counts. Some clones are missing from TCRdb's copy, which holds only in-frame ones; the method was immunoSEQ multiplex PCR. V and J calls and clone size are as listed in that table; D and trimming were resolved from the DNA. The profile shows around 100,000 clones, 90% of them singletons. The CDR3 has 15 amino acids. The germline V and J ends were trimmed by 5 bases and 4 bases, with 15 bases remaining between them. The V gene's germline CDR1 is LNHDA and CDR2 SQIVND (reference sequence). The V and J genes are TRBV19 and TRBJ1-3; a weak D match, TRBD1 (6 bases). The sample comprised peripheral blood. The sequence was obtained from a middle-aged man with acute or convalescent COVID-19. The CDR3 reads CASSRRRDMGNTIYF. The CDR3 DNA is TGTGCCAGTAGTCGTCGCCGGGACATGGGAAACACCATATATTTT.